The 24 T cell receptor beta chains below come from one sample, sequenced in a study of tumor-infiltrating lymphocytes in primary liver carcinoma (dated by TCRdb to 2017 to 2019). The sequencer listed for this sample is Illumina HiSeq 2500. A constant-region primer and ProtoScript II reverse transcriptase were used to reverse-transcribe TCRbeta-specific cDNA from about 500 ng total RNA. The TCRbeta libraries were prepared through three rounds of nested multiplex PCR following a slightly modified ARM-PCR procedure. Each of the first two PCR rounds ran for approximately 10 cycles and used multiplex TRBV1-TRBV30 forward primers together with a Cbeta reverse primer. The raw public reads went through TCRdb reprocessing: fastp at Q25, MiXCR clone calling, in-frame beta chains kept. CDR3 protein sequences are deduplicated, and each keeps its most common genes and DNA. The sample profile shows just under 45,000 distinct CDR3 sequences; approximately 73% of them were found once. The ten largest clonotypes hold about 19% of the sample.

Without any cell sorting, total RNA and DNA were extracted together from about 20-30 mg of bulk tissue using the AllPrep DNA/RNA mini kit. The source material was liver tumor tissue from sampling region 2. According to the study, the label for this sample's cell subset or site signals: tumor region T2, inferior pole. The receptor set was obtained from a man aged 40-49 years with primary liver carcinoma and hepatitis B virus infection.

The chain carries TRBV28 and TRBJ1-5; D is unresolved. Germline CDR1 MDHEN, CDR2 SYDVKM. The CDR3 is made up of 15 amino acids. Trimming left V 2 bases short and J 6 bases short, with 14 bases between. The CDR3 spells CASSLLEWAIQPQHF. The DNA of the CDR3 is TGTGCCAGCAGTTTACTAGAGTGGGCCATTCAGCCCCAGCATTTT.

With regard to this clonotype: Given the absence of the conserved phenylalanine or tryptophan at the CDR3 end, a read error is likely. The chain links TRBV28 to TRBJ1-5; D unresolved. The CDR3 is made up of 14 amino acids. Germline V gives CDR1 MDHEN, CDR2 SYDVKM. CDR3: CTSEPVQFNQPQHL. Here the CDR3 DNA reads TGTACCAGCGAGCCCGTCCAGTTTAATCAGCCCCAGCATCTT.

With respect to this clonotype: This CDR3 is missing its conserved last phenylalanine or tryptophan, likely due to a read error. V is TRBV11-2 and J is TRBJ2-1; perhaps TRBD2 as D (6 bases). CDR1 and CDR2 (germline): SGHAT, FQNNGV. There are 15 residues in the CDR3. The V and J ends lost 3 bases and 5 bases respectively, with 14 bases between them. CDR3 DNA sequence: TGTGCCAGCAGCTTTAGCGGACCACTCAACAATGAGCAGTTCCTC. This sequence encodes CASSFSGPLNNEQFL.

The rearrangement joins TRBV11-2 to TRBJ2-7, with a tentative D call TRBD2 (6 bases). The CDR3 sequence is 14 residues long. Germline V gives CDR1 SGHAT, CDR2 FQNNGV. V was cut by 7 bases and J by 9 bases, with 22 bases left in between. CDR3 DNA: TGTGCCAGCAATCACGCCGGGGGTGGTAGCGGGCAGTACTTC. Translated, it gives CASNHAGGGSGQYF.

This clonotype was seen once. CDR3 sequence (DNA): TGTGCCAGCAACGAGCGGGGTAATACTACGAATCAGCCCCAGCATTTT. The encoded protein is CASNERGNTTNQPQHF. This chain joins TRBV7-8 and TRBJ1-5, with unresolved D. The germline V gene has CDR1 SGHVS and CDR2 FQNEAQ. Between the trimmed V and J ends, which lost 7 bases and 4 bases, there was a span of 20 bases. The CDR3 loop spans 16 amino acids.

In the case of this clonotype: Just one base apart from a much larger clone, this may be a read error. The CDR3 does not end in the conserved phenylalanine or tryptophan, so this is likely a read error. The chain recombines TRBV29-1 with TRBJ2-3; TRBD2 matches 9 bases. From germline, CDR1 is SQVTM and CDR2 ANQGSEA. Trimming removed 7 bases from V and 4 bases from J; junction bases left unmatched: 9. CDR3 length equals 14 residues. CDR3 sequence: CSAGGSGSADTQYL. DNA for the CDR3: TGCAGCGCTGGGGGTAGCGGGAGTGCAGATACGCAGTATCTT.

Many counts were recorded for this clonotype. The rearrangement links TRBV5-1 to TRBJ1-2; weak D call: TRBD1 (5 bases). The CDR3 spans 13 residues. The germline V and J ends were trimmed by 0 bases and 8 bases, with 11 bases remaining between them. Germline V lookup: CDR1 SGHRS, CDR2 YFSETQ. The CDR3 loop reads CASSLGGREGYTF. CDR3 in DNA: TGCGCCAGCAGCTTGGGGGGACGGGAAGGCTACACCTTC. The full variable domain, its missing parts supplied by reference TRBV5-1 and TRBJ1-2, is KAGVTQTPRYLIKTRGQQVTLSCSPISGHRSVSWYQQTPGQGLQFLFEYFSETQRNKGNFPGRFSGRQFSNSRSEMNVSTLELGDSALYLCASSLGGREGYTFGSGTRLTVV.

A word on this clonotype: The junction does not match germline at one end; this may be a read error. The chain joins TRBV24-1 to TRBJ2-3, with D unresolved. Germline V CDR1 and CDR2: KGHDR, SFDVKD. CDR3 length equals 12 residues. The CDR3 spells CANSWATDTQYF. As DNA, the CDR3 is TGTGCCAACAGTTGGGCCACAGATACTCAGTATTTT.

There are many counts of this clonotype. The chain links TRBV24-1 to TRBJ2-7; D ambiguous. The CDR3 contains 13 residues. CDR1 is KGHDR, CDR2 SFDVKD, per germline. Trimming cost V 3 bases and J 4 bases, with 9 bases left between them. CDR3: CATSDVSSYEQYF. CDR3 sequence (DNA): TGTGCCACCAGTGATGTGAGTAGTTACGAGCAGTACTTC.

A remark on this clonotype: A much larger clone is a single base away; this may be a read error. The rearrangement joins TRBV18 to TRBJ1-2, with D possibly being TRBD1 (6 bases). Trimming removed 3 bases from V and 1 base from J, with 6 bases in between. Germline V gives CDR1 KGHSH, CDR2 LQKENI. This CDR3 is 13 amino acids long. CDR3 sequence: CASSPTGNYGYTF. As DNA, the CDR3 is TGTGCCAGCTCACCGACAGGTAACTATGGCTACACCTTC.

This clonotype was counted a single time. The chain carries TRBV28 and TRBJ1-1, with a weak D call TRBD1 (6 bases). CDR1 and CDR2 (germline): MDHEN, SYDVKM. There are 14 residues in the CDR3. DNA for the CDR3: TGTGTCGGCACCAGGGGCCATGGGAACACTGAAGCTTTCTTT. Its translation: CVGTRGHGNTEAFF.

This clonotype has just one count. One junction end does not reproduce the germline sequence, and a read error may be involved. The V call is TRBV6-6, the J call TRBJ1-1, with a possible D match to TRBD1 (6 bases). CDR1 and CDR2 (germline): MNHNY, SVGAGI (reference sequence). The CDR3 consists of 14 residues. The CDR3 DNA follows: TGTGTCAGCAGTCGGGGACAATTCGGGGGGAAAGCTTTCTTT. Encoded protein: CVSSRGQFGGKAFF.

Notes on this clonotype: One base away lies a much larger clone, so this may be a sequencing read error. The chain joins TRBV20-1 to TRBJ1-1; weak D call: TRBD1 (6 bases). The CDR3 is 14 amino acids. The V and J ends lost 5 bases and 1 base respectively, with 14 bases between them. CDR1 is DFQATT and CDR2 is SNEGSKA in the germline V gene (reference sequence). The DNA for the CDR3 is TGCAGTGCTGAGGGGGGGAAGTGGAACACTGAAGCTTTCTTT. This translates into CSAEGGKWNTEAFF.

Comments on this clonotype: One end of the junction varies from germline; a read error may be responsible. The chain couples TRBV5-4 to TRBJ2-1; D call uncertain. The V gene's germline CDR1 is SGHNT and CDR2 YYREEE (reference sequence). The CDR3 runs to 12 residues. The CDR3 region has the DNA TGTGCCAGCAGCTTTGGGATCAATGAGCAGTTGTTC. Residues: CASSFGINEQLF. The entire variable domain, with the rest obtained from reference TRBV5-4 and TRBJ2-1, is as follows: ETGVTQSPTHLIKTRGQQVTLRCSSQSGHNTVSWYQQALGQGPQFIFQYYREEENGRGNFPPRFSGLQFPNYSSELNVNALELDDSALYLCASSFGINEQLFGPGTRLTVL.

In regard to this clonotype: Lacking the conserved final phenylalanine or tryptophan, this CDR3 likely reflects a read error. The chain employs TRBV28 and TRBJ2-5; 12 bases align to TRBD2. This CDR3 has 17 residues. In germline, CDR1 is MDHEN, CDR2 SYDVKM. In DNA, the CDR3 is TGTGCTAGCAGCCGGACTAGCGGGACCCCAGCTCACGAGACCCAGTACCTC. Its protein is CASSRTSGTPAHETQYL.

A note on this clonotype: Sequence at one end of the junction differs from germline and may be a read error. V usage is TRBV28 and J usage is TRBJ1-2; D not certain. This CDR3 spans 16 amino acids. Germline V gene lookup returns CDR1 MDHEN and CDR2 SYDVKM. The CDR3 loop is CASNELQRRGNYDYTF. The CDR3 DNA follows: TGTGCCAGCAACGAGCTTCAGAGGCGCGGGAACTATGACTACACCTTC.

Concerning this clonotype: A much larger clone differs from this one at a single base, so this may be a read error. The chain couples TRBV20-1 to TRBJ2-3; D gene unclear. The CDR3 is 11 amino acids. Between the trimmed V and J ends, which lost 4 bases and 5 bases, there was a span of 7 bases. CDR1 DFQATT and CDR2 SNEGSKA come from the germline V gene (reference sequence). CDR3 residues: CSATLRDTQYF. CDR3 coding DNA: TGCAGTGCTACTCTTAGAGATACGCAGTATTTT.

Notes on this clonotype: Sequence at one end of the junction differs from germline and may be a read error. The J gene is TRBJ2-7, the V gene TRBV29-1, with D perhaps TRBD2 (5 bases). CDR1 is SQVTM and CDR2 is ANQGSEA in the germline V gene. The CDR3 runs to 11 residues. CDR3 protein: CRVEGSHDQYF. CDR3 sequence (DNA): TGCAGGGTTGAAGGGAGTCACGATCAGTACTTC.

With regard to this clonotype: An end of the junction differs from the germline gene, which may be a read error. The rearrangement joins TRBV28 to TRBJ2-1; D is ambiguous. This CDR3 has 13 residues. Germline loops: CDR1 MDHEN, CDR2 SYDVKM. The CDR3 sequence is CASSLCPFNEQFF. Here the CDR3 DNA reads TGCGCCAGCAGTTTGTGCCCCTTCAATGAGCAGTTCTTC.

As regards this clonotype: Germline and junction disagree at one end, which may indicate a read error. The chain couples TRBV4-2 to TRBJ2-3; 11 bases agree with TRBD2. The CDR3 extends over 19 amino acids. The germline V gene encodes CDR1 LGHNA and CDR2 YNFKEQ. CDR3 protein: CGSSQWVAGGQVGADTQYF. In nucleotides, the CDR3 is TGTGGCAGCAGCCAATGGGTAGCGGGAGGGCAGGTTGGGGCAGATACGCAGTATTTT.

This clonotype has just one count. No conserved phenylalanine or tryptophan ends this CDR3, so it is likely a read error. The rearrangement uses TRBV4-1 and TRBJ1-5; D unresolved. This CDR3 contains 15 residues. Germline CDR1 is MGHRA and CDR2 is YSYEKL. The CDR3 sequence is CTSSQSIQRHQPQHY. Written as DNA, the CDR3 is TGCACCAGCAGCCAAAGTATTCAGAGACATCAGCCCCAGCATTAT.

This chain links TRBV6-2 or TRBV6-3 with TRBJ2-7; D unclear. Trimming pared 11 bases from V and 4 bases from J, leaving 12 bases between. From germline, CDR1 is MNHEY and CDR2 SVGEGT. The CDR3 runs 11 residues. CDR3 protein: CALSTDYEQYF. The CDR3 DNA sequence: TGTGCCCTCAGCACCGATTACGAGCAGTACTTC.

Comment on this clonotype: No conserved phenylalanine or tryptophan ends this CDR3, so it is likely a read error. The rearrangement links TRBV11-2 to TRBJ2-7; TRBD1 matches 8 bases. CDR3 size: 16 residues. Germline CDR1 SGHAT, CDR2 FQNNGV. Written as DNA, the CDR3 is TGTGCCAGCAACTTAGCAGGGGGCCCCTTTGACTACGAACAGTACTTA. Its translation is CASNLAGGPFDYEQYL.

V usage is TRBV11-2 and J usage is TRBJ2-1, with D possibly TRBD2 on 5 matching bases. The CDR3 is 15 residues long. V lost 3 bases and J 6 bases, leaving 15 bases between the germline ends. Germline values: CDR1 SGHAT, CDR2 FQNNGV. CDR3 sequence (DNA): TGTGCCAGCAGCTTTAGCGAACCACTCGGCAATGAGCAGTTCTTC. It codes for CASSFSEPLGNEQFF.